Sequencing of this T cell receptor (beta chain) was carried out in a study of blood T cell repertoires in COVID-19. Overall study context: The origin of the acute and convalescent COVID-19 samples was the United States, Italy and Spain. In each case, the material was cDNA or gDNA derived from T cells, B-cell-depleted T cells, or PBMCs.

The assay was immunoSEQ multiplex PCR, and TCRdb's table has in-frame clones only and misses some. The profile shows 200,000 or so clones, about 82% of them singletons. Germline CDR1 MGHRA, CDR2 YSYEKL. Trimming took off 1 base at V and 3 bases at J, with 13 bases between the two ends. The CDR3 contains 15 residues. The sample consisted of peripheral blood. This chain joins TRBV4-1 and TRBJ2-7; no firm D call. The origin of this receptor is a woman over 75 with acute or convalescent COVID-19. The CDR3 DNA sequence: TGCGCCAGCAGCCAAGTCTGGCCTGAAGTCTACGAGCAGTACTTC. It is translated as CASSQVWPEVYEQYF.